This record covers a single T cell receptor (beta chain). Its antigen remains unknown. The source of the sample is a study of T cells in localized non-small cell lung cancer. Study-level results: Heterogeneity stays possible, as sequencing covered only one tumor region. T cell clonality was highest in uninvolved adjacent lung, above tumor. For the top 100 tumor clones, a median roughly 56 also appeared in adjacent lung.

Repertoires were generated with immunoSEQ multiplex PCR, while TCRdb's copy carries only in-frame clones and drops some. The data contain 55,000 to 80,000 clones, approximately 85% of them seen just once; the ten biggest clones take up approximately 15%. The germline V and J ends were trimmed by 11 bases and 5 bases, with 9 bases remaining between them. Germline CDR1 reads LNHDA; CDR2 reads SQIVND (reference sequence). This CDR3 has 10 amino acids. The source was peripheral blood, collected before any cancer treatment. This chain uses TRBV19 with TRBJ1-2; D not certain. The clonotype comes from a female donor older than 55 with stage I lung adenocarcinoma. CDR3: CAAARYGYTF. CDR3 coding DNA: TGTGCCGCAGCCAGATATGGCTACACCTTC.